These 26 T cell receptor beta chains came from one sample sequenced in a study of shared clonotypes between healthy human individuals. Sequencing used immunoSEQ multiplex PCR; TCRdb keeps in-frame clones, though not all of them. The sample lists about 340,000 clones; 73% were seen once. The sequenced sample consisted of memory CD4+ T cells sorted from blood. The subset is: CD45RA-negative fraction. These receptors all stem from a man aged 25 to 40 in good health.

The gene calls are TRBV7-6 and TRBJ1-4, with TRBD1 as a possible D gene (5 bases). Germline-derived CDR1 and CDR2 are SGHVS and FNYEAQ. The CDR3 length is 16 residues. Trimming removed 1 base at V and 5 bases at J, with 14 bases between. The CDR3 coding sequence is TGTGCCAGCAGCTTAGGGTTCGCAGGGAGGAATGAAAAACTGTTTTTT. It yields the protein CASSLGFAGRNEKLFF.

This clone was observed a handful of times. The rearrangement uses TRBV11-2 and TRBJ1-2; 8 bases match TRBD1. The CDR3 is 16 residues long. The germline CDR1 and CDR2 sequences are SGHAT and FQNNGV. V lost 0 bases, J lost 5 bases, and 8 bases stayed unmatched. The CDR3 loop is CASSLDLGQEFYGYTF. CDR3 DNA sequence: TGTGCCAGCAGCTTAGATTTGGGACAGGAGTTTTATGGCTACACCTTC. Supplemented by reference TRBV11-2 and TRBJ1-2, the full variable domain reads EAGVAQSPRYKIIEKRQSVAFWCNPISGHATLYWYQQILGQGPKLLIQFQNNGVVDDSQLPKDRFSAERLKGVDSTLKIQPAKLEDSAVYLCASSLDLGQEFYGYTFGSGTRLTVV.

The V call is TRBV27, the J call TRBJ2-1; D might be TRBD2 (6 bases). Trimming stripped 9 bases from V and 8 bases from J, with 20 bases between. Germline CDR1 is MNHEY and CDR2 is SMNVEV (reference sequence). CDR3 size: 14 residues. In nucleotides, the CDR3 is TGTGCCAGTCATCCTAGCGTGATTGTCCATGAGCAGTTCTTC. Amino acid sequence: CASHPSVIVHEQFF.

V usage is TRBV6-5 and J usage is TRBJ2-7; possibly TRBD2 for D (6 bases). The germline CDR1 and CDR2 sequences are MNHEY and SVGAGI. The CDR3 spans 12 residues. With 6 bases removed from V and 7 bases from J, the gap between germline ends came to 13 bases. The CDR3 nucleotides read TGTGCCAGCAGACCCAGGGCGGGAGAGCAGTACTTC. This translates into CASRPRAGEQYF.

The chain links TRBV5-4 to TRBJ2-1; D perhaps matches TRBD2 (6 bases). The CDR3 totals 16 residues. Germline V lookup: CDR1 SGHNT, CDR2 YYREEE (reference sequence). Trimming left V 2 bases short and J 4 bases short, with 16 bases between. The CDR3 sequence is CASSFIAGTGYNEQFF. DNA for the CDR3: TGTGCCAGCAGCTTCATCGCGGGGACTGGATACAATGAGCAGTTCTTC.

The chain recombines TRBV4-1 with TRBJ1-2, with TRBD1 matching over 8 bases. V gave up 0 bases and J gave up 3 bases; unmatched junction bases: 6. The germline V gene encodes CDR1 MGHRA and CDR2 YSYEKL. This CDR3 is built from 16 residues. The CDR3 nucleotides read TGCGCCAGCAGCCAAGAGGTTGTGACAGGGGACTATGGCTACACCTTC. Translating gives CASSQEVVTGDYGYTF.

The chain uses TRBV5-1 and TRBJ2-3, with a tentative D call TRBD1 (6 bases). V lost 5 bases and J 6 bases, leaving 19 bases between the germline ends. Germline CDR1 and CDR2: SGHRS and YFSETQ. The CDR3 length is 15 residues. CDR3 DNA sequence: TGCGCCAGCAGTGAGTGGTCAACTCAGGGGGATACGCAGTATTTT. This translates into CASSEWSTQGDTQYF.

This clone was seen many times. The rearrangement uses TRBV5-8 and TRBJ2-3, with TRBD2 as a possible D gene (6 bases). The germline CDR1 and CDR2 sequences are SGHTS and YDEGEE. With 4 bases removed from V and 5 bases from J, the gap between germline ends came to 17 bases. This CDR3 comprises 15 residues. The CDR3 DNA sequence: TGTGCCAGCAGCGGAAGAACACTAGCAAGAGATACGCAGTATTTT. The encoded protein is CASSGRTLARDTQYF.

This clone was observed a few times. V gene TRBV6-5 combines with J gene TRBJ1-1; TRBD1 might be the D (5 bases). Germline CDR1 is MNHEY and CDR2 is SVGAGI. The ends were cut back, 3 bases at V and 4 bases at J, with 12 bases in the middle. The CDR3 is 14 residues long. The CDR3 DNA sequence: TGTGCCAGCAGTTATAGGGGTCGGAGCACTGAAGCTTTCTTT. Its translation is CASSYRGRSTEAFF.

In its sample, this clone was seen many times. The chain recombines TRBV7-3 with TRBJ1-1, with a possible D match to TRBD1 (5 bases). Looked up from germline, CDR1 is SGHTA and CDR2 is FQGTGA. The CDR3 is 15 amino acids. Trimming left V 1 base short and J 7 bases short, with 16 bases between. CDR3 sequence reads: CASSLSTGLRDEAFF. In nucleotides, the CDR3 is TGTGCCAGCAGCTTAAGTACGGGGCTGAGGGATGAAGCTTTCTTT.

The chain combines TRBV5-5 with TRBJ1-3; 7 bases match TRBD1. CDR3 size: 17 residues. With 0 bases clipped from V and 0 bases from J, the junction kept 6 bases outside the gene matches. Per germline, CDR1 SGHKS and CDR2 YYEKEE (reference sequence). The CDR3, as DNA: TGTGCCAGCAGCTTGGGACAGGGCCGTACCTCTGGAAACACCATATATTTT. Amino acid sequence: CASSLGQGRTSGNTIYF.

The chain links TRBV7-6 to TRBJ2-1; TRBD2 aligns across 9 bases. This CDR3 comprises 16 residues. Trimming cost V 5 bases and J 8 bases; bases outside gene matches: 13. Germline V lookup: CDR1 SGHVS, CDR2 FNYEAQ. CDR3 nucleotide sequence: TGTGCCAGCAGCCCAACGCTAGCGGGAAATTTCTATGAGCAGTTCTTC. Residues: CASSPTLAGNFYEQFF.

The J gene is TRBJ2-3, the V gene TRBV5-8; the match to TRBD2 covers 13 bases. CDR1 SGHTS and CDR2 YDEGEE come from the germline V gene. This CDR3 has 18 residues. J gave up 4 bases and V 2 bases, and 10 bases lay outside the gene matches. CDR3 coding DNA: TGTGCCAGCAGCTTTTCTTTCGCGACTAGCGGGAGGTCAGATACGCAGTATTTT. As protein: CASSFSFATSGRSDTQYF.

In this sample, this clone turned up a few times. J is TRBJ1-5 and V is TRBV29-1; 7 nucleotides line up with TRBD1. The CDR3 has 13 residues. V lost 4 bases and J lost 5; bases outside the gene matches: 5. Germline CDR1 is SQVTM and CDR2 is ANQGSEA. Here the CDR3 reads CSVGTGSHQPQHF. Written as DNA, the CDR3 is TGCAGCGTTGGGACAGGAAGCCATCAGCCCCAGCATTTT.

This clone appeared many times. The rearrangement links TRBV7-6 to TRBJ1-4; D not certain. The germline V and J ends were trimmed by 6 bases and 5 bases, with 7 bases remaining between them. Germline CDR1 SGHVS, CDR2 FNYEAQ. This CDR3 has 12 amino acids. Here the CDR3 reads CASRNINEKLFF. The CDR3 nucleotides are TGTGCCAGCAGGAACATCAATGAAAAACTGTTTTTT.

The chain couples TRBV2 to TRBJ2-1; 10 nucleotides agree with TRBD1. V lost 6 bases to trimming and J lost 3 bases; unmatched junction nucleotides: 2. CDR1 SNHLY and CDR2 FYNNEI come from the germline V gene. The CDR3 contains 14 residues. The CDR3 nucleotides read TGTGCCAGCAGAGACAGGGGGCGCTACAATGAGCAGTTCTTC. Protein sequence: CASRDRGRYNEQFF.

V and J are TRBV29-1 and TRBJ2-7; 8 nucleotides align to TRBD1. The CDR3 is 18 amino acids. The junction had 19 bases not matched to a gene; V was cut back by 6 bases and J by 0 bases. Germline CDR1 reads SQVTM; CDR2 reads ANQGSEA. CDR3 residues: CSVTTGQVSHRFSYEQYF. The CDR3 coding sequence is TGCAGCGTAACTACGGGACAGGTATCACACCGTTTCTCCTACGAGCAGTACTTC.

The rearrangement links TRBV7-9 to TRBJ2-7, with D possibly matching TRBD2 (5 bases). CDR3 size: 14 residues. Germline V CDR1 and CDR2: SEHNR, FQNEAQ (reference sequence). V was cut by 5 bases and J by 0 bases, with 11 bases left in between. The CDR3 DNA is TGTGCCAGCAGCGATAGCGCTTCCTCCTACGAGCAGTACTTC. This translates into CASSDSASSYEQYF.

This chain joins TRBV7-9 and TRBJ2-1; D not certain. Germline V gene lookup returns CDR1 SEHNR and CDR2 FQNEAQ (reference sequence). CDR3 length equals 17 residues. Trimming took off 2 bases at V and 0 bases at J, with 14 bases between the two ends. The CDR3 protein is CASSLRSSTSSYNEQFF. The CDR3 region has the DNA TGTGCCAGCAGCTTACGTTCGTCGACAAGCTCCTACAATGAGCAGTTCTTC.

The rearrangement links TRBV28 to TRBJ1-2; D remains unclear. This CDR3 is 14 amino acids long. Germline CDR1 and CDR2: MDHEN and SYDVKM. V lost 7 bases and J 4 bases, leaving 16 bases between the germline ends. As DNA, the CDR3 is TGTGCCAGCATGGCAGCCGGAATAAGCTATGGCTACACCTTC. As protein: CASMAAGISYGYTF.

The rearrangement uses TRBV7-2 and TRBJ2-7; no clear D. Germline assignment: CDR1 SGHTA and CDR2 FQGNSA. V dropped 1 base and J dropped 2 bases, with 12 bases sitting between them. There are 15 residues in the CDR3. The CDR3 sequence: CASSLGPMQTYEQYF. The CDR3 DNA sequence: TGTGCCAGCAGCTTAGGCCCAATGCAAACCTACGAGCAGTACTTC.

The rearrangement uses TRBV5-1 and TRBJ2-2; possibly TRBD1 for D (6 bases). The CDR3 contains 14 residues. Germline V lookup: CDR1 SGHRS, CDR2 YFSETQ. V lost 7 bases and J lost 6, with 16 bases in between. Here the CDR3 reads CASGLQGRAGELFF. The CDR3 DNA sequence: TGCGCCAGCGGATTACAGGGCCGGGCCGGGGAGCTGTTTTTT.

The chain recombines TRBV2 with TRBJ1-2; D might be TRBD1 (5 bases). The CDR3 contains 13 residues. Germline V gene data show CDR1 as SNHLY and CDR2 as FYNNEI. V was shortened by 3 bases and J by 3 bases, with 8 bases between the two germline ends. In nucleotides, the CDR3 is TGTGCCAGCAGTGACCCAGGGTACTATGGCTACACCTTC. Its protein is CASSDPGYYGYTF. Looking up the rest from reference TRBV2 and TRBJ1-2 gives the full variable domain: EPEVTQTPSHQVTQMGQEVILRCVPISNHLYFYWYRQILGQKVEFLVSFYNNEISEKSEIFDDQFSVERPDGSNFTLKIRSTKLEDSAMYFCASSDPGYYGYTFGSGTRLTVV.

This sequence joins TRBV5-5 and TRBJ2-7; D not certain. Germline values: CDR1 SGHKS, CDR2 YYEKEE (reference sequence). The CDR3 covers 13 residues. The V and J ends lost 0 bases and 2 bases respectively, with 6 bases between them. The CDR3 protein is CASSLGSPYEQYF. The CDR3 DNA reads TGTGCCAGCAGCTTGGGGTCTCCCTACGAGCAGTACTTC.

This clone was recorded many times. This rearrangement joins TRBV10-3 to TRBJ1-2; D is unclear. Trimming cost V 0 bases and J 3 bases, with 8 bases left between them. The germline gives CDR1 ENHRY, CDR2 SYGVKD. The CDR3 covers 14 residues. CDR3 region: CAISESPGDYGYTF. For the CDR3, the DNA is TGTGCCATCAGTGAGTCCCCGGGCGACTATGGCTACACCTTC.

The chain uses TRBV2 and TRBJ2-7; maybe TRBD1 (5 bases). From germline, CDR1 is SNHLY and CDR2 FYNNEI. The V end was cut by 5 bases, the J end by 6 bases, with 14 bases between. The CDR3 sequence is 13 residues long. The CDR3 loop reads CASSLSTGAEQYF. Written as DNA, the CDR3 is TGTGCCAGCAGTCTTAGCACAGGAGCCGAGCAGTACTTC.